These 31 T cell receptor beta chains originate from one sample sequenced in a study of ipilimumab plus nivolumab after autologous stem cell transplantation. Produced via immunoSEQ multiplex PCR; TCRdb's table is partial and in-frame only. The data contain 9,000 to 15,000 clones, about 74% of them singletons. The material sequenced was PBMCs, taken in a trial of ipilimumab plus nivolumab as post-transplant consolidation. Source of these receptors: a male donor with multiple myeloma.

The J gene is TRBJ2-1, the V gene TRBV7-9, with 12 bases identical to TRBD2. CDR3 length: 17 amino acids. Germline CDR1 is SEHNR and CDR2 is FQNEAQ (reference sequence). V gave up 4 bases and J gave up 4 bases; unmatched junction bases: 8. The CDR3 reads CASSSARTSGVYNEQFF. The CDR3 region has the DNA TGTGCCAGCAGCTCGGCCCGGACTAGCGGGGTATACAATGAGCAGTTCTTC.

The rearrangement links TRBV19 to TRBJ1-2; D ambiguous. V was cut by 6 bases and J by 2 bases, with 19 bases left in between. Germline loops: CDR1 LNHDA, CDR2 SQIVND (reference sequence). The CDR3 covers 16 residues. CDR3 residues: CASSRAGSPLNYGYTF. The CDR3 bases are TGTGCCAGTAGCCGTGCGGGCAGCCCCTTAAACTATGGCTACACCTTC.

This chain uses TRBV7-8 with TRBJ1-2; D gene ambiguous. V was pared by 1 base and J by 4 bases, with 10 bases between. CDR1 and CDR2 (germline): SGHVS, FQNEAQ. There are 14 residues in the CDR3. In DNA form, the CDR3 reads TGTGCCAGCAGCTTAGTCCCGACTGGCTATGGCTACACCTTC. Translation gives CASSLVPTGYGYTF.

This chain uses TRBV5-1 with TRBJ1-4, with 7 nucleotides matching TRBD1. CDR1 and CDR2 from the germline V gene are SGHRS and YFSETQ. The CDR3 consists of 14 residues. V lost 5 bases to trimming and J lost 8 bases; unmatched junction nucleotides: 9. CDR3 sequence: CASRQGTDPEKLFF. Here the CDR3 DNA reads TGCGCCAGCAGACAAGGGACAGACCCCGAAAAACTGTTTTTT.

This clone was counted between two and nine times. The chain employs TRBV15 and TRBJ2-2; no clear D. Trimming stripped 3 bases from V and 2 bases from J, with 22 bases between. The CDR3 covers 19 residues. Germline CDR1 LNHNV, CDR2 YYDKDF (reference sequence). CDR3 in DNA: TGTGCCACCAGCAGTGATCCGGTCGAAATTTTCCTAAACACCGGGGAGCTGTTTTTT. Amino acids: CATSSDPVEIFLNTGELFF.

The rearrangement uses TRBV12-5 and TRBJ2-7; no clear D. V dropped 2 bases and J dropped 3 bases, with 17 bases sitting between them. Per germline, CDR1 LGHNT and CDR2 FRNRAP. CDR3 length: 16 amino acids. CDR3 nucleotides: TGTGCTAGTGGTTTGAGCCCCCTCCAGGACGGCTACGAGCAGTACTTC. This encodes CASGLSPLQDGYEQYF.

CDR3 sequence reads: CASSQALTNTQYF. DNA of the CDR3: TGCGCCAGCAGCCAAGCGTTAACGAACACCCAGTACTTC. The chain carries TRBV4-3 and TRBJ2-5; D gene unclear. Germline V gives CDR1 LGHNA, CDR2 YSLEER. The CDR3 is made up of 13 amino acids. V gave up 1 base and J gave up 8 bases, with 11 bases separating them.

This clone was seen a few times. The chain is built from TRBV7-9 and TRBJ1-2; 8 bases agree with TRBD1. Germline V gene data show CDR1 as SEHNR and CDR2 as FQNEAQ (reference sequence). V trimming: 5 bases; J trimming: 7 bases; junction bases outside the gene matches: 12. This CDR3 is built from 15 residues. CDR3 coding DNA: TGTGCCAGCAGCCACCGGGACAGGATTTGGGTTGGCTACACCTTC. This sequence encodes CASSHRDRIWVGYTF.

The chain is built from TRBV27 and TRBJ1-5; weak D call: TRBD1 (6 bases). V was cut by 3 bases and J by 1 base, with 7 bases left in between. This CDR3 is built from 14 residues. Germline assignment: CDR1 MNHEY and CDR2 SMNVEV (reference sequence). The CDR3 region has the DNA TGTGCCAGCAGTTTCCAGGGGAGCAATCAGCCCCAGCATTTT. It codes for CASSFQGSNQPQHF.

The rearrangement joins TRBV10-3 to TRBJ1-1; no clear D gene. V lost 8 bases and J lost 4, with 11 bases in between. The CDR3 contains 12 residues. Per the germline V gene, CDR1 is ENHRY and CDR2 is SYGVKD. CDR3 nucleotide sequence: TGTGCCATCCGTCAGGAGGGCACTGAAGCTTTCTTT. Protein: CAIRQEGTEAFF.

The V call is TRBV10-3, the J call TRBJ2-7; TRBD1 matches 7 bases. The CDR3 extends over 12 amino acids. V trimming: 10 bases; J trimming: 1 base; junction bases outside the gene matches: 4. Germline V lookup: CDR1 ENHRY, CDR2 SYGVKD. The CDR3 is CATRTGSYEQYF. CDR3 sequence (DNA): TGTGCCACCCGGACAGGATCCTACGAGCAGTACTTC.

In its sample, this clone was seen a few times. This sequence joins TRBV5-1 and TRBJ2-6; unclear D gene. V was pared by 0 bases and J by 2 bases, with 3 bases between. The V gene's germline CDR1 is SGHRS and CDR2 YFSETQ. The CDR3 extends over 14 amino acids. The DNA for the CDR3 is TGCGCCAGCAGCTTGGAGGCTGGGGCCAACGTCCTGACTTTC. Amino acid sequence: CASSLEAGANVLTF.

The chain couples TRBV6-1 to TRBJ2-7, with D tentatively TRBD1 (6 bases). V was pared by 7 bases and J by 3 bases, with 19 bases between. The CDR3 runs to 15 residues. Germline V gives CDR1 MNHNS, CDR2 SASEGT. This CDR3 is CASTPIRGRGYEQYF. CDR3 sequence (DNA): TGTGCCAGCACTCCGATCAGGGGCAGGGGCTACGAGCAGTACTTC.

The J gene is TRBJ2-3, the V gene TRBV6-6; TRBD2 matches at 7 bases. CDR3 size: 12 residues. Germline-derived CDR1 and CDR2 are MNHNY and SVGAGI (reference sequence). V lost 6 bases and J lost 11; bases outside the gene matches: 8. CDR3 nucleotide sequence: TGTGCCAGCAGCCCCCAGCGGGGTGGGCAGTATTTT. Protein sequence: CASSPQRGGQYF.

V and J are TRBV4-3 and TRBJ2-1; D remains unclear. Per the germline V gene, CDR1 is LGHNA and CDR2 is YSLEER. The CDR3 totals 14 residues. The V end lost 8 bases, the J end lost 7 bases, and 18 bases lay between the germline ends. In DNA form, the CDR3 reads TGCGCCAGCTCCCGGACCTACCAGGTAAATGAGCAGTTCTTC. Its protein product is CASSRTYQVNEQFF.

As to this clone: One end of the junction is discordant with germline, which a read error may explain. The J gene is TRBJ1-1, the V gene TRBV11-2; D uncertain. This CDR3 contains 13 residues. The V gene's germline CDR1 is SGHAT and CDR2 FQNNGV. The CDR3 DNA reads as TGCGCCAGCAGCCAAGCTTCTTTTGCTGAAGCTTTCTTT. Amino acid sequence: CASSQASFAEAFF. Full variable domain (missing parts from reference TRBV11-2 and TRBJ1-1): EAGVAQSPRYKIIEKRQSVAFWCNPISGHATLYWYQQILGQGPKLLIQFQNNGVVDDSQLPKDRFSAERLKGVDSTLKIQPAKLEDSAVYLCASSQASFAEAFFGQGTRLTVV.

V gene TRBV27 combines with J gene TRBJ1-4; 10 bases line up with TRBD1. The germline V gene has CDR1 MNHEY and CDR2 SMNVEV (reference sequence). Losses at the gene ends were 8 bases for V and 8 bases for J; bases not matched to a gene: 5. The CDR3 length is 13 residues. The CDR3 reads CASRQGAREKLFF. The CDR3 DNA is TGTGCCAGCCGACAGGGGGCTAGGGAAAAACTGTTTTTT.

This sequence joins TRBV7-9 and TRBJ2-1; tentatively, D is TRBD2 (5 bases). V shed 5 bases and J shed 8 bases, with 16 bases lying between them. The CDR3 runs 14 residues. Germline V CDR1 and CDR2: SEHNR, FQNEAQ (reference sequence). The CDR3 spells CASSADGRVDEQFF. DNA of the CDR3: TGTGCCAGCAGCGCCGATGGGCGGGTCGATGAGCAGTTCTTC.

The chain couples TRBV21-1 to TRBJ2-7; the DNA was not compared with TRBD1, the D call given in the table. TRBV21-1 represents a pseudogene. The CDR3 consists of 14 residues. The CDR3 here is CASPDSPTTYEQYF. The CDR3 DNA reads as TGTGCCAGCCCGGACAGTCCCACCACCTACGAGCAGTACTTC.

For the CDR3, the DNA is TGTGCCAGCAGTCGGAAATCTCAGGGTTACACTGAAGCTTTCTTT. Translation: CASSRKSQGYTEAFF. J is TRBJ1-1 and V is TRBV6-5; D is possibly TRBD1 (5 bases). Germline V gene data show CDR1 as MNHEY and CDR2 as SVGAGI. The CDR3 loop spans 15 amino acids. V was clipped by 5 bases and J by 3 bases, with 16 bases between them.

The chain carries TRBV18 and TRBJ2-1, with unresolved D. Trimming stripped 5 bases from V and 8 bases from J, with 13 bases between. This CDR3 has 13 residues. CDR1 and CDR2 (germline): KGHSH, LQKENI. As DNA, the CDR3 is TGTGCCAGCTCAAGTTCACGGGTCCATGAGCAGTTCTTC. Translating gives CASSSSRVHEQFF.

The J gene is TRBJ2-1, the V gene TRBV9; the D is unclear. The V gene lost 0 bases and the J gene lost 0 bases, with 4 bases spanning the gap. CDR1 and CDR2 from the germline V gene are SGDLS and YYNGEE. This CDR3 region has 14 residues. CDR3 bases: TGTGCCAGCAGCGTAGAAAACTCCTACAATGAGCAGTTCTTC. Translating it yields CASSVENSYNEQFF.

V and J are TRBV7-9 and TRBJ1-6, with 8 positions matching TRBD1. Losses at the gene ends were 1 base for V and 8 bases for J; bases not matched to a gene: 1. CDR3 length: 14 amino acids. The germline V gene has CDR1 SEHNR and CDR2 FQNEAQ (reference sequence). The CDR3, as DNA: TGTGCCAGCAGCTTAGTACAGGGGGATTCACCCCTCCACTTT. Translated, it gives CASSLVQGDSPLHF.

This clone was recorded once. The chain uses TRBV5-4 and TRBJ2-4; 9 positions agree with TRBD1. The CDR3 is 16 residues long. Germline CDR1 SGHNT, CDR2 YYREEE (reference sequence). The trim removed 4 bases at V and 0 bases at J, leaving 5 bases unmatched. The CDR3: CASSGDRESAKNIQYF. CDR3 DNA sequence: TGTGCCAGCAGCGGGGACAGGGAATCAGCCAAAAACATTCAGTACTTC.

The genes are TRBV5-1 and TRBJ1-1, with TRBD1 matching 9 bases. CDR1 and CDR2 from the germline V gene are SGHRS and YFSETQ. The CDR3 contains 15 residues. V lost 4 bases, J lost 6 bases, and 10 bases stayed unmatched. The CDR3 sequence is CASSPGQGKDAEAFF. CDR3 DNA sequence: TGCGCCAGCAGCCCTGGACAGGGGAAGGACGCTGAAGCTTTCTTT.

J is TRBJ2-1 and V is TRBV14; D is uncertain. This CDR3 is 18 amino acids long. V was shortened by 0 bases and J by 1 base, with 16 bases between the two germline ends. Germline assignment: CDR1 SGHDN and CDR2 FVKESK. CDR3 loop: CASSQDWVGGRSYNEQFF. In nucleotides, the CDR3 is TGTGCCAGCAGCCAAGATTGGGTCGGCGGACGATCCTACAATGAGCAGTTCTTC.

The V call is TRBV4-1, the J call TRBJ2-1; D is undetermined. The CDR3 is 13 amino acids. V lost 2 bases and J lost 9, with 11 bases in between. From germline, CDR1 is MGHRA and CDR2 YSYEKL. CDR3 region: CASSQSLTGEQFF. CDR3 nucleotide sequence: TGCGCCAGCAGCCAAAGTCTTACGGGTGAGCAGTTCTTC.

The chain carries TRBV6-5 and TRBJ2-7; 9 bases match TRBD1. The V segment lost 5 bases and the J segment 4 bases; nucleotides outside the gene matches: 9. There are 15 residues in the CDR3. Germline CDR1 and CDR2: MNHEY and SVGAGI. The CDR3 is CASSGDGTGQYEQYF. CDR3 DNA: TGTGCCAGCAGTGGCGACGGGACAGGGCAGTACGAGCAGTACTTC.

In regard to this clone: Relative to the germline gene, one junction end is altered; a read error may explain this. This chain links TRBV5-4 with TRBJ1-3, with D possibly TRBD1 on 6 matching bases. Germline assignment: CDR1 SGHNT and CDR2 YYREEE (reference sequence). This CDR3 is built from 16 residues. The CDR3 DNA reads as TGCGCCAGCAGCCAAACCAGGGGATTCTCTGGAAACACCATATATTTT. Translating gives CASSQTRGFSGNTIYF.

The rearrangement uses TRBV15 and TRBJ2-1; D is uncertain. With 5 bases removed from V and 7 bases from J, the gap between germline ends came to 12 bases. Germline V lookup: CDR1 LNHNV, CDR2 YYDKDF (reference sequence). The CDR3 length is 13 residues. CDR3 sequence (DNA): TGTGCCACCAGCCGCCAAATGGGGAATGAGCAGTTCTTC. It encodes CATSRQMGNEQFF.

V and J are TRBV5-6 and TRBJ2-3; D gene ambiguous. This CDR3 is 14 amino acids long. Trimming took 1 base from V and 1 from J, leaving 7 bases between them. Germline loops: CDR1 SGHDT, CDR2 YYEEEE. The CDR3 here is CASSLTSRTDTQYF. The DNA of the CDR3 is TGTGCCAGCAGCTTGACTTCACGCACAGATACGCAGTATTTT.